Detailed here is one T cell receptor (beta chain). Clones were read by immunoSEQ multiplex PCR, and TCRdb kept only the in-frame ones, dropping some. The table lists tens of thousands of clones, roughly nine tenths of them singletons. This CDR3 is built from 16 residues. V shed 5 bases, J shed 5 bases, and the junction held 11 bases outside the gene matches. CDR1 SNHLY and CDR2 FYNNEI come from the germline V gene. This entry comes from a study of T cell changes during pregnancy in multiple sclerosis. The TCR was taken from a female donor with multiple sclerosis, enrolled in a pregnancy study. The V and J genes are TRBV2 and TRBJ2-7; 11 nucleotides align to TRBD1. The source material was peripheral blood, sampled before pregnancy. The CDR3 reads CASSPQWTGGFDEQYF. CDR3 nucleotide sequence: TGTGCCAGCAGTCCACAATGGACAGGGGGCTTCGACGAGCAGTACTTC.